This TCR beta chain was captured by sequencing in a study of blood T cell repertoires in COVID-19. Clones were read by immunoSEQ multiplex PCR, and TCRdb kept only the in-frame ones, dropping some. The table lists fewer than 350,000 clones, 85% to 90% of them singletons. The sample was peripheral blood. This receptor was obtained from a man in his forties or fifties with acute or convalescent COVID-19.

This CDR3 reads CARSRDREDKNIQYF. CDR3 in DNA: TGTGCCAGAAGCCGGGACAGGGAGGACAAAAACATTCAGTACTTC. The rearrangement uses TRBV5-3 and TRBJ2-4; the match to TRBD1 covers 9 bases. TRBV5-3 is an open reading frame, and its role is uncertain. V gave up 4 bases and J gave up 3 bases; unmatched junction bases: 5. There are 15 residues in the CDR3.